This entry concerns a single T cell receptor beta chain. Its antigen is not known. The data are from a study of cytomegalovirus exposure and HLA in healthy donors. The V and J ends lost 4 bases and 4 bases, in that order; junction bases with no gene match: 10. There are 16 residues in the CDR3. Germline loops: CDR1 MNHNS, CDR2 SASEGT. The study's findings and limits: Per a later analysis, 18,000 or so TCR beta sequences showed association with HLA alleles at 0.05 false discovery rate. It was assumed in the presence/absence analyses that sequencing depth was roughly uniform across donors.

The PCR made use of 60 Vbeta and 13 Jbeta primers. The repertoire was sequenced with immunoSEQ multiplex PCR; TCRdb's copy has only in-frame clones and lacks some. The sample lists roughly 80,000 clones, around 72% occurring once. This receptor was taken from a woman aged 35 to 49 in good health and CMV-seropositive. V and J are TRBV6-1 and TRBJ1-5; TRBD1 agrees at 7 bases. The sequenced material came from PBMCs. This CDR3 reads CASSGLTGPVNQPQHF. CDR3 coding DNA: TGTGCCAGCAGTGGATTGACAGGGCCTGTAAATCAGCCCCAGCATTTT.